Only a few counts were recorded for the clone carrying this T cell receptor beta chain. Its specificity is unknown. The record originates from a study of beta chain features in type 1 diabetes. General observations from the study: All four CD4+ subsets of Type 1 diabetes patients contained TCRB CDR3s that were moderately but significantly shorter. VDJ junctions in type 1 diabetes patients carried more deletions and fewer insertions.

J gave up 5 bases and V 6 bases, and 5 bases lay outside the gene matches. Per germline, CDR1 SQVTM and CDR2 ANQGSEA. This CDR3 is 12 amino acids long. The study reverse transcribed the entire isolated RNA, so it sequenced expressed TCRB transcripts. The table came from immunoSEQ multiplex PCR; TCRdb's copy has only in-frame clones and leaves some out. The sample carries approximately 170,000 clones, 7.8% recorded once. The source material was central memory CD4+ T cells from blood. The J gene is TRBJ2-5, the V gene TRBV29-1; 8 bases map to TRBD1. The TCR originated in a woman aged 40 to 50 with type 1 diabetes. CDR3 region: CSVAGQEETQYF. CDR3 DNA: TGCAGCGTGGCGGGACAGGAGGAGACCCAGTACTTC. Looking up the rest from reference TRBV29-1 and TRBJ2-5 gives the full variable domain: SAVISQKPSRDICQRGTSLTIQCQVDSQVTMMFWYRQQPGQSLTLIATANQGSEATYESGFVIDKFPISRPNLTFSTLTVSNMSPEDSSIYLCSVAGQEETQYFGPGTRLLVL.